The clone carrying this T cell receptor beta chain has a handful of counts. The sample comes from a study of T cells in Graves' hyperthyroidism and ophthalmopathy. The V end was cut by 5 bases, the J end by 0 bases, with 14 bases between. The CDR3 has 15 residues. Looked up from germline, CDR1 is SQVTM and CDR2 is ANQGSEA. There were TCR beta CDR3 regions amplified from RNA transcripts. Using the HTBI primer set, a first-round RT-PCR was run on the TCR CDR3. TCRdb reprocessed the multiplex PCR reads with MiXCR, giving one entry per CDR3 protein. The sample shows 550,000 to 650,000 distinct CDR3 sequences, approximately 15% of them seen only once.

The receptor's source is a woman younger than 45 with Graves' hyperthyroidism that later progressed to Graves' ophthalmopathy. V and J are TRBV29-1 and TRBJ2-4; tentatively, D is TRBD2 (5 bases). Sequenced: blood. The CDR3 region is CSVLSGELAKNIQYF. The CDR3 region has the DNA TGCAGCGTTTTAAGCGGCGAACTAGCCAAAAACATTCAGTACTTC.